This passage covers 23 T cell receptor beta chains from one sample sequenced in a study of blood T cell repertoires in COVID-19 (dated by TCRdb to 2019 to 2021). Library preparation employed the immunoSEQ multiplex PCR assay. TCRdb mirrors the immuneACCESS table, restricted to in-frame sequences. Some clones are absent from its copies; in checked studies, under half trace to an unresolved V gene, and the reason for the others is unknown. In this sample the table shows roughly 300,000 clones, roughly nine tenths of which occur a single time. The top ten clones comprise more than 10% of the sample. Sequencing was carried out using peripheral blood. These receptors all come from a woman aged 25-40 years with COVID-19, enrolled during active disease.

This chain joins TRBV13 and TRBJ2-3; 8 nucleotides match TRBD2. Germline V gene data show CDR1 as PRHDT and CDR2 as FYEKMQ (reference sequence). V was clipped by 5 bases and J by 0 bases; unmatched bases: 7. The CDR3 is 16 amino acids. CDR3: CASSAGLAGSTDTQYF. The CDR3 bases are TGTGCCAGCAGCGCCGGACTAGCAGGAAGCACAGATACGCAGTATTTT.

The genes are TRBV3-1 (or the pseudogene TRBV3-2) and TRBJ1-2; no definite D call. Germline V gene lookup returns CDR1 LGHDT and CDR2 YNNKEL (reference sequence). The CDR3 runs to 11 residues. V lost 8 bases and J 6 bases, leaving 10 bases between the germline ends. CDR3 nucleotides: TGTGCCAGCGCTACGGGAGATGGCTACACCTTC. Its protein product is CASATGDGYTF.

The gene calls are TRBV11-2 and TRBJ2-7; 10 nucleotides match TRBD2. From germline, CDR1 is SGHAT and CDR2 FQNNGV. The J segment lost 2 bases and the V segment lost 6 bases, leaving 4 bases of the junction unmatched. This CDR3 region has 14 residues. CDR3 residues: CASSSTSGAYEQYF. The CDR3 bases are TGTGCCAGCAGTTCCACTAGCGGGGCCTACGAGCAGTACTTC.

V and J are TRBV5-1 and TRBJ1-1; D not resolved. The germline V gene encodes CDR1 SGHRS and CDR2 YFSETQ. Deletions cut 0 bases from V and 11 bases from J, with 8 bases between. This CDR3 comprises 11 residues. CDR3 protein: CASSLGEDAFF. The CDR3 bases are TGCGCCAGCAGCTTGGGAGAGGATGCTTTCTTT.

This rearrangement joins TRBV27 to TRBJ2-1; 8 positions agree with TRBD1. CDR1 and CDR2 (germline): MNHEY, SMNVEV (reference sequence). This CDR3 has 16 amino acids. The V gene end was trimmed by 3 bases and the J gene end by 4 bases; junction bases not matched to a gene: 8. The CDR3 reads CASSFYQGASYNEQFF. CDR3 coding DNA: TGTGCCAGCAGTTTTTACCAGGGGGCTTCTTACAATGAGCAGTTCTTC.

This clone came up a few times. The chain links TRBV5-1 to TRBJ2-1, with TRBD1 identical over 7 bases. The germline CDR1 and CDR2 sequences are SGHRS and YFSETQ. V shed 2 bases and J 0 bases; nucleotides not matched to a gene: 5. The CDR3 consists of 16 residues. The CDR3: CASSFGQESSYNEQFF. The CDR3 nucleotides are TGCGCCAGCAGCTTCGGACAGGAGAGCTCCTACAATGAGCAGTTCTTC.

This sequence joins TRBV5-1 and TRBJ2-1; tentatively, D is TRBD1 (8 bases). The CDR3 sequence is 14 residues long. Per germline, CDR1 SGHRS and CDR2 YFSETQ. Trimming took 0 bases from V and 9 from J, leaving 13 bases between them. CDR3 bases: TGCGCCAGCAGCTTGGACAGGGGGGGCGGTGAGCAGTTCTTC. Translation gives CASSLDRGGGEQFF.

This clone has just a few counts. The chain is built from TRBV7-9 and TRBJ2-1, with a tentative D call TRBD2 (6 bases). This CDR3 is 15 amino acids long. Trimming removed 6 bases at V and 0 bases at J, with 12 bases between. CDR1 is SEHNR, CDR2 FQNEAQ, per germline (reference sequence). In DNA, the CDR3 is TGTGCCAGCAGGGCCCCTAGCGTCTCCTACAATGAGCAGTTCTTC. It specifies CASRAPSVSYNEQFF.

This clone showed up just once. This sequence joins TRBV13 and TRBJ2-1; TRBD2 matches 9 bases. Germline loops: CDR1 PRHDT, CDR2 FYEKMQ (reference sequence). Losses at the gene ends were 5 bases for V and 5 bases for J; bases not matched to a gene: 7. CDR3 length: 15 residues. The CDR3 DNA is TGTGCCAGCAGCCGGCGGGGGGGGACGAACAATGAGCAGTTCTTC. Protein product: CASSRRGGTNNEQFF. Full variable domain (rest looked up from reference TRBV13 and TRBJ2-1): AAGVIQSPRHLIKEKRETATLKCYPIPRHDTVYWYQQGPGQDPQFLISFYEKMQSDKGSIPDRFSAQQFSDYHSELNMSSLELGDSALYFCASSRRGGTNNEQFFGPGTRLTVL.

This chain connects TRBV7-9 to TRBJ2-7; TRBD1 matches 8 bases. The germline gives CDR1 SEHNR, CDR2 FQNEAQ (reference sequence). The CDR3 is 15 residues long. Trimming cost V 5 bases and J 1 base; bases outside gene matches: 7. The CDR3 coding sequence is TGTGCCAGCAGCCCCGGGACAGGAGTATCCTACGAGCAGTACTTC. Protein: CASSPGTGVSYEQYF. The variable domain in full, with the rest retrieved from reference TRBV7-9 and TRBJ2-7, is DTGVSQNPRHKITKRGQNVTFRCDPISEHNRLYWYRQTLGQGPEFLTYFQNEAQLEKSRLLSDRFSAERPKGSFSTLEIQRTEQGDSAMYLCASSPGTGVSYEQYFGPGTRLTVT.

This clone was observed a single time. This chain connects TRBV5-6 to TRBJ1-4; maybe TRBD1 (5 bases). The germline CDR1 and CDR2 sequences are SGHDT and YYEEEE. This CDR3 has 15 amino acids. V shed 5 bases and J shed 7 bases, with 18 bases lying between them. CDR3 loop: CASSPRPGGGEKLFF. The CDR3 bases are TGTGCCAGCAGTCCACGACCGGGCGGGGGTGAAAAACTGTTTTTT.

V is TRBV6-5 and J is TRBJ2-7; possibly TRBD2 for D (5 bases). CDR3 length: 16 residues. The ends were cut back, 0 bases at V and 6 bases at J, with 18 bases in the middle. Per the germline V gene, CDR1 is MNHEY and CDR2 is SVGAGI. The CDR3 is CASSYSIGDYMGEQYF. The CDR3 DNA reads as TGTGCCAGCAGTTACTCGATCGGGGATTATATGGGCGAGCAGTACTTC.

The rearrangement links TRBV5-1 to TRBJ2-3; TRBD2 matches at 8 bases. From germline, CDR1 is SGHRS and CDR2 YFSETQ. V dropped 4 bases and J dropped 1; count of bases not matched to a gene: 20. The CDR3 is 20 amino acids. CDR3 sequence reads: CASSVFGAGVIKVGTDTQYF. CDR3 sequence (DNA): TGCGCCAGCAGCGTCTTCGGAGCGGGGGTCATTAAAGTCGGCACAGATACGCAGTATTTT.

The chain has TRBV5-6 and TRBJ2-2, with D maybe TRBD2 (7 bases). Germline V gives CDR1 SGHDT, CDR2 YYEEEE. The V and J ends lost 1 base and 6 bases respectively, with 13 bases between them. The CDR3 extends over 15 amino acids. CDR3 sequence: CASSLRGEGAGELFF. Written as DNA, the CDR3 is TGTGCCAGCAGCTTGCGAGGGGAGGGGGCCGGGGAGCTGTTTTTT.

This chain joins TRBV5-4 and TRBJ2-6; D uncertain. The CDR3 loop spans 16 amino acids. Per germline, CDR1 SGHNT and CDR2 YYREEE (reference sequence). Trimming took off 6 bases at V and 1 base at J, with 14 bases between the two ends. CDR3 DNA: TGTGCCAGCAACCTTCTCGAGAGGTCTGGGGCCAACGTCCTGACTTTC. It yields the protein CASNLLERSGANVLTF.

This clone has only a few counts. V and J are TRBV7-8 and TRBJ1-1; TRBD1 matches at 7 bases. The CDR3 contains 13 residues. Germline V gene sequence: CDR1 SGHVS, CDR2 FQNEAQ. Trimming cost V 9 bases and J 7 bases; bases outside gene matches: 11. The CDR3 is CARRHVQGNEAFF. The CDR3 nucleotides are TGTGCCAGGAGACATGTACAGGGGAATGAAGCTTTCTTT.

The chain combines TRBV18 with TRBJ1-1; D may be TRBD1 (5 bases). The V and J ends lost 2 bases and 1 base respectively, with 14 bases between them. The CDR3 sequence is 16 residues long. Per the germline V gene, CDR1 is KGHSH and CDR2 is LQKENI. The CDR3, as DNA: TGTGCCAGCTCACCATCGGGGACTTCTCCGAACACTGAAGCTTTCTTT. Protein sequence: CASSPSGTSPNTEAFF.

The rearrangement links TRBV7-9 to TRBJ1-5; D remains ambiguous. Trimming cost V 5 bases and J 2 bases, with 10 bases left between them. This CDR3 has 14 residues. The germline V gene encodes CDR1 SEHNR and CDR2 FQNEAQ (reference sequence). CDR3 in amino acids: CASSPAGGNQPQHF. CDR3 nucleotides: TGTGCCAGCAGCCCCGCGGGCGGCAATCAGCCCCAGCATTTT.

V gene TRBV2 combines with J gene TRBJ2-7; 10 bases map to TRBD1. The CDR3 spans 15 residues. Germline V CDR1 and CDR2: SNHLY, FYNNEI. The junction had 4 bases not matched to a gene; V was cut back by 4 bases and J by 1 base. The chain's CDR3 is CASSAEGQGSYEQYF. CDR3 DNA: TGTGCCAGCAGTGCCGAGGGACAGGGGTCCTACGAGCAGTACTTC.

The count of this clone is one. For the CDR3, the DNA is TGTGCCAGCAGTTCTAGGACAGGAACGAACACTGAAGCTTTCTTT. Its translation: CASSSRTGTNTEAFF. J is TRBJ1-1 and V is TRBV6-5, with 7 bases that match TRBD1. The CDR3 length is 15 residues. CDR1 MNHEY and CDR2 SVGAGI come from the germline V gene. V trimming: 4 bases; J trimming: 1 base; junction bases outside the gene matches: 6.

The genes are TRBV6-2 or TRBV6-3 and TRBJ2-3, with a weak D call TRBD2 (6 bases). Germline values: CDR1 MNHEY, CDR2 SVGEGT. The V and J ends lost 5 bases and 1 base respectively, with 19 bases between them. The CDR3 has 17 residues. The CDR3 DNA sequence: TGTGCCAGCAGTATCTCAGAGGGGACTCTAGGCACAGATACGCAGTATTTT. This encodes CASSISEGTLGTDTQYF.

The chain's CDR3 is CASSLGGRVQETQYF. CDR3 coding DNA: TGTGCCAGCAGCTTGGGGGGAAGGGTCCAAGAGACCCAGTACTTC. The chain combines TRBV11-1 with TRBJ2-5; maybe TRBD2 (6 bases). The CDR3 is 15 amino acids. CDR1 is SGHAT, CDR2 FQDESV, per germline (reference sequence). V lost 3 bases, J lost 1 base, and 12 bases lay in between.

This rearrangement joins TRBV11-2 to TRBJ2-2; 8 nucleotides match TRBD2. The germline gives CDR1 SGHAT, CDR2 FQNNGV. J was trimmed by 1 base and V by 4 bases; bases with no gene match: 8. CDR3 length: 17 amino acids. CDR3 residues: CASSSPRGGGNTGELFF. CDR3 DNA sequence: TGTGCCAGCAGCTCACCTCGGGGGGGAGGGAACACCGGGGAGCTGTTTTTT.